This T cell receptor beta chain was sequenced in a study of T cell repertoires and HLA-DP antigens. Clones were sequenced by immunoSEQ multiplex PCR, and TCRdb holds only the in-frame ones, with some missing. Of about 110,000 clones listed, about 91% were seen once; the top ten hold roughly 0.3%. Looked up from germline, CDR1 is SNHLY and CDR2 is FYNNEI. The CDR3 has 14 amino acids. Trimming stripped 4 bases from V and 2 bases from J, with 9 bases between. As regards this clone: Its antigen is not identified.

The V and J genes are TRBV2 and TRBJ1-5, with D perhaps TRBD1 (5 bases). The receptor was derived from a woman under 30 in good health and CMV-seronegative. The specimen sequenced was CD4+ T cells from PBMCs. In DNA form, the CDR3 reads TGTGCCAGCAGTGCAGGGAATGGCAATCAGCCCCAGCATTTT. Translated: CASSAGNGNQPQHF.